A single sample gave rise to the 25 T cell receptor beta chains below, sequenced in a study of cytomegalovirus exposure and HLA in healthy donors. Primers for the PCR totalled 60 Vbeta and 13 Jbeta. The protocol was immunoSEQ multiplex PCR, while the TCRdb copy is restricted to in-frame clones and leaves out a portion. The sample consists of around 210,000 clones, approximately 79% of them appearing once. Input material: PBMCs. All receptors come from a man between 45 and 60 years old in good health and CMV-seronegative.

The rearrangement uses TRBV30 and TRBJ2-2; D is unclear. The CDR3 is made up of 12 amino acids. CDR1 is GTSNPN, CDR2 SVGIG, per germline (reference sequence). The ends were cut back, 2 bases at V and 7 bases at J, with 8 bases in the middle. In nucleotides, the CDR3 is TGTGCCTGGAGTATTAGTAACGGGGAGCTGTTTTTT. Protein sequence: CAWSISNGELFF.

CDR3 loop: CASSFGPPGLAPNEQFF. CDR3 coding DNA: TGTGCCAGCAGCTTCGGGCCACCGGGACTAGCACCCAATGAGCAGTTCTTC. This chain links TRBV7-3 with TRBJ2-1, with 9 bases that match TRBD2. This CDR3 region has 17 residues. CDR1 SGHTA and CDR2 FQGTGA come from the germline V gene. Germline trimming cut 3 bases from V and 6 bases from J; bases unmatched to any gene: 12.

The chain uses TRBV30 and TRBJ2-2; 8 bases map to TRBD1. The trim removed 0 bases at V and 6 bases at J, leaving 12 bases unmatched. Germline V CDR1 and CDR2: GTSNPN, SVGIG (reference sequence). This CDR3 is built from 17 residues. The CDR3 region is CAWSVGGRGLSAGELFF. The CDR3 region has the DNA TGTGCCTGGAGTGTAGGTGGCAGGGGGCTTAGTGCCGGGGAGCTGTTTTTT.

The table lists this clone with a few counts. V is TRBV7-9 and J is TRBJ2-7; 7 bases match TRBD2. J lost 6 bases, V lost 8 bases, and 1 base had no gene match. There are 10 residues in the CDR3. Germline lookup yields CDR1 SEHNR and CDR2 FQNEAQ (reference sequence). The CDR3 sequence: CASGGVEQYF. The CDR3 DNA follows: TGTGCCAGCGGGGGGGTCGAGCAGTACTTC. The variable domain in full, completed from reference TRBV7-9 and TRBJ2-7, reads DTGVSQNPRHKITKRGQNVTFRCDPISEHNRLYWYRQTLGQGPEFLTYFQNEAQLEKSRLLSDRFSAERPKGSFSTLEIQRTEQGDSAMYLCASGGVEQYFGPGTRLTVT.

This clone has just one count. The chain is built from TRBV7-6 and TRBJ2-1; 11 bases match TRBD2. The germline CDR1 and CDR2 sequences are SGHVS and FNYEAQ. This CDR3 region has 19 residues. V lost 5 bases and J lost 1; bases outside the gene matches: 13. The CDR3: CASSQSALAGVGSYNEQFF. The CDR3 nucleotides are TGTGCCAGCAGCCAGTCTGCACTAGCGGGAGTGGGATCCTACAATGAGCAGTTCTTC.

The chain recombines TRBV28 with TRBJ1-2; 8 nucleotides line up with TRBD1. With V trimmed by 6 bases and J by 4 bases, 4 bases remained unmatched. CDR1 and CDR2 from the germline V gene are MDHEN and SYDVKM. The CDR3 has 13 residues. CDR3 bases: TGTGCCAGCAGGCCGACAGGGGCCTATGGCTACACCTTC. Translating it yields CASRPTGAYGYTF.

This chain links TRBV10-2 with TRBJ2-2; 16 positions match TRBD2. V lost 10 bases to trimming and J lost 0 bases; unmatched junction nucleotides: 5. The CDR3 extends over 17 amino acids. Germline CDR1 reads WSHSY; CDR2 reads SAAADI. The CDR3 nucleotides are TGCGCCACCTTTGGGACTAGCGGGAGGGCGAACACCGGGGAGCTGTTTTTT. This codes for CATFGTSGRANTGELFF.

This clone was observed a handful of times. The chain links TRBV25-1 to TRBJ1-1; 7 bases line up with TRBD1. The ends lost 5 bases at V and 3 bases at J; junction bases unmatched: 12. The CDR3 spans 16 residues. Germline CDR1 reads MGHDK; CDR2 reads SYGVNS. The CDR3 coding sequence is TGTGCCAGCAGTCCTCTCGGGGGACAGTCGCACACTGAAGCTTTCTTT. Its protein product is CASSPLGGQSHTEAFF.

The chain has TRBV2 and TRBJ2-5; 8 bases align to TRBD2. This CDR3 spans 14 amino acids. Germline CDR1 and CDR2: SNHLY and FYNNEI. V shed 6 bases, J shed 1 base, and the junction held 4 bases outside the gene matches. Here the CDR3 reads CASRLTSAQETQYF. The DNA of the CDR3 is TGTGCCAGCAGATTGACTAGCGCCCAAGAGACCCAGTACTTC.

The chain is built from TRBV9 and TRBJ2-7, with D perhaps TRBD1 (7 bases). Trimming removed 0 bases from V and 6 bases from J, with 25 bases in between. The CDR3 is 18 amino acids. Germline V gives CDR1 SGDLS, CDR2 YYNGEE. CDR3 loop: CASSVGGGAGQMPVEQYF. The CDR3 nucleotides are TGTGCCAGCAGCGTAGGTGGTGGGGCGGGACAGATGCCTGTCGAGCAGTACTTC.

The chain has TRBV27 and TRBJ1-1; no clear D. This CDR3 is 15 amino acids long. The germline V gene has CDR1 MNHEY and CDR2 SMNVEV (reference sequence). Trimming cost V 5 bases and J 0 bases, with 13 bases left between them. Here the CDR3 DNA reads TGTGCCAGCAGTCCCCCGGGGAGCATGAACACTGAAGCTTTCTTT. Translating gives CASSPPGSMNTEAFF.

This clone was picked up a small number of times. The chain recombines TRBV27 with TRBJ2-2; 9 nucleotides agree with TRBD2. After removal of 3 bases from V and 3 bases from J, the junction contained 5 bases not matched to a gene. CDR3 length equals 16 residues. Germline CDR1 reads MNHEY; CDR2 reads SMNVEV (reference sequence). The CDR3 spells CASSLRIAGDTGELFF. CDR3 coding DNA: TGTGCCAGCAGTTTGAGGATAGCGGGAGACACCGGGGAGCTGTTTTTT.

This CDR3 reads CSVRDRGTDTQYF. In DNA form, the CDR3 reads TGCAGCGTCCGGGACAGGGGTACAGATACGCAGTATTTT. The chain recombines TRBV29-1 with TRBJ2-3; TRBD1 aligns across 10 bases. Unmatched junction bases numbered 3, after V lost 6 bases and J lost 3 bases. Germline V CDR1 and CDR2: SQVTM, ANQGSEA. The CDR3 covers 13 residues.

This chain uses TRBV27 with TRBJ2-1; 14 bases fit TRBD2. V lost 6 bases to trimming and J lost 9 bases; unmatched junction nucleotides: 4. This CDR3 comprises 14 residues. CDR1 is MNHEY, CDR2 SMNVEV, per germline (reference sequence). The CDR3 region has the DNA TGTGCCAGCAGACCCGGACTAGCGGGAGGTGAGCAGTTCTTC. It is translated as CASRPGLAGGEQFF.

This chain joins TRBV6-5 and TRBJ2-2; no reliable D call. This CDR3 region has 12 residues. Trimming took off 7 bases at V and 5 bases at J, with 8 bases between the two ends. Germline V lookup: CDR1 MNHEY, CDR2 SVGAGI. This CDR3 reads CASIKTTGELFF. The CDR3, as DNA: TGTGCCAGCATTAAGACAACCGGGGAGCTGTTTTTT.

This sequence joins TRBV9 and TRBJ2-7; 7 positions match TRBD2. This CDR3 comprises 15 residues. The germline gives CDR1 SGDLS, CDR2 YYNGEE. After removal of 0 bases from V and 5 bases from J, the junction contained 8 bases not matched to a gene. CDR3 bases: TGTGCCAGCAGCGTAGGAGCTAGCGGCTGGGACGAGCAGTACTTC. Protein: CASSVGASGWDEQYF. Full variable domain (outside the CDR3, taken from reference TRBV9 and TRBJ2-7): DSGVTQTPKHLITATGQRVTLRCSPRSGDLSVYWYQQSLDQGLQFLIQYYNGEERAKGNILERFSAQQFPDLHSELNLSSLELGDSALYFCASSVGASGWDEQYFGPGTRLTVT.

The chain has TRBV21-1 and TRBJ2-7; no DNA check was done on the table's D call, TRBD2. TRBV21-1 is annotated as a pseudogene. This CDR3 is built from 15 residues. The CDR3 DNA follows: TGTGCCAGCAGCGTAAGCGGGAGACCCTCCTACGAGCAGTACTTC. It is translated as CASSVSGRPSYEQYF.

In its sample, this clone was seen once. This rearrangement joins TRBV21-1 to TRBJ2-3; TRBD2 is the table's D call, not checked against the DNA. TRBV21-1 is labeled a pseudogene. The CDR3 covers 20 residues. The CDR3 sequence is CASSKDGSGSFFSGTDTQYF. The CDR3 nucleotides are TGTGCCAGCAGCAAAGACGGTAGCGGGAGTTTTTTCAGTGGTACAGATACGCAGTATTTT.

This clone was counted a single time. The junction shows a germline mismatch at one end, possibly a read error. The chain carries TRBV7-2 and TRBJ1-1; D gene unclear. This CDR3 region has 14 residues. CDR1 and CDR2 from the germline V gene are SGHTA and FQGNSA. The CDR3 loop is CASSPQMTPTDAFF. CDR3 DNA: TGTGCCAGCAGCCCTCAAATGACACCCACTGACGCTTTCTTT.

This chain joins TRBV28 and TRBJ2-7, with D tentatively TRBD2 (7 bases). V lost 6 bases and J 2 bases, leaving 14 bases between the germline ends. The CDR3 covers 14 residues. CDR1 and CDR2 from the germline V gene are MDHEN and SYDVKM. The DNA of the CDR3 is TGTGCCAGCAGGGAGGGGGGGCAAGCCTACGAGCAGTACTTC. Amino acid sequence: CASREGGQAYEQYF.

The rearrangement joins TRBV18 to TRBJ2-3; 7 bases match TRBD1. CDR1 and CDR2 from the germline V gene are KGHSH and LQKENI. Trimming removed 5 bases from V and 1 base from J; junction bases left unmatched: 6. This CDR3 comprises 15 residues. DNA of the CDR3: TGTGCCAGCTCAGAAAGGGGGCTACGCACAGATACGCAGTATTTT. This codes for CASSERGLRTDTQYF.

CDR3 protein: CASFRGVTEAFF. CDR3 nucleotide sequence: TGTGCCTCCTTCAGGGGGGTGACTGAAGCTTTCTTT. The rearrangement links TRBV28 to TRBJ1-1; 7 bases agree with TRBD1. CDR1 MDHEN and CDR2 SYDVKM come from the germline V gene. This CDR3 has 12 residues. The junction had 8 bases not matched to a gene; V was cut back by 11 bases and J by 5 bases.

The chain links TRBV6-5 to TRBJ2-7; weak D call: TRBD2 (5 bases). CDR1 MNHEY and CDR2 SVGAGI come from the germline V gene. The ends were cut back, 5 bases at V and 3 bases at J, with 17 bases in the middle. The CDR3 is 15 amino acids. The CDR3 loop is CASSPGLEEGYEQYF. The CDR3 DNA sequence: TGTGCCAGCAGTCCCGGACTGGAAGAAGGCTACGAGCAGTACTTC.

The chain recombines TRBV7-8 with TRBJ2-7; 11 nucleotides match TRBD2. The CDR3 is made up of 15 amino acids. Trimming removed 4 bases from V and 3 bases from J; junction bases left unmatched: 5. The germline gives CDR1 SGHVS, CDR2 FQNEAQ. The CDR3 region has the DNA TGTGCCAGCAGCTCCATAGCGGGAGGGATCTACGAGCAGTACTTC. Its protein product is CASSSIAGGIYEQYF.

The rearrangement joins TRBV7-9 to TRBJ2-2, with D possibly TRBD2 on 6 matching bases. The V gene's germline CDR1 is SEHNR and CDR2 FQNEAQ (reference sequence). This CDR3 is built from 16 residues. Trimming took 7 bases from V and 2 from J, leaving 17 bases between them. The CDR3 here is CASTLGGGANTGELFF. The CDR3 DNA follows: TGTGCCAGCACCTTGGGGGGTGGAGCTAACACCGGGGAGCTGTTTTTT.